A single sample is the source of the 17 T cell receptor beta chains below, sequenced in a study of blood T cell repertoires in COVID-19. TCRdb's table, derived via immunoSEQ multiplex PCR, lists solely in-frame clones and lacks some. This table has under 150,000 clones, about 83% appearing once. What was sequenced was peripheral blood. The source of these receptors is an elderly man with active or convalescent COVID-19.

CDR3 region: CASSTGGANYGYTF. The CDR3 bases are TGTGCCAGCAGTACAGGGGGCGCCAACTATGGCTACACCTTC. The rearrangement links TRBV7-9 to TRBJ1-2; 9 bases fit TRBD1. In germline, CDR1 is SEHNR, CDR2 FQNEAQ (reference sequence). The CDR3 is 14 amino acids. Trimming at V came to 6 bases and at J to 2 bases, leaving 4 bases not matched to a gene. Full variable domain (rest looked up from reference TRBV7-9 and TRBJ1-2): DTGVSQNPRHKITKRGQNVTFRCDPISEHNRLYWYRQTLGQGPEFLTYFQNEAQLEKSRLLSDRFSAERPKGSFSTLEIQRTEQGDSAMYLCASSTGGANYGYTFGSGTRLTVV.

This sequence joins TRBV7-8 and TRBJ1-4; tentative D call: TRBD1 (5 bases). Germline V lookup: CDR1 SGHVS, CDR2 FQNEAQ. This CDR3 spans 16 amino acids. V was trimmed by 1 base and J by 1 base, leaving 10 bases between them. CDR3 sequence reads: CASSLGTGRTNEKLFF. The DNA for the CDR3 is TGTGCCAGCAGCTTAGGAACAGGCAGAACTAATGAAAAACTGTTTTTT.

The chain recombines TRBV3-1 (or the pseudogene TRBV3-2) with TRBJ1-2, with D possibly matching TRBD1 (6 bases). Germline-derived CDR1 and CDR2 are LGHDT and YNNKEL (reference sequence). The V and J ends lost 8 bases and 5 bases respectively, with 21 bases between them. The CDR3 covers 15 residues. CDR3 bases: TGTGCCAGCGCTCAGGGGATCGGGGTGGGATATGGCTACACCTTC. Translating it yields CASAQGIGVGYGYTF.

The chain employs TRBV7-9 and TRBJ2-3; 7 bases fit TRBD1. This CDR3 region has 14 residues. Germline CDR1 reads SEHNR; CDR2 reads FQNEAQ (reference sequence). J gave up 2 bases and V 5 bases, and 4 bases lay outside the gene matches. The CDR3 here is CASSPGQDTDTQYF. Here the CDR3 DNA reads TGTGCCAGCAGCCCCGGACAGGACACAGATACGCAGTATTTT.

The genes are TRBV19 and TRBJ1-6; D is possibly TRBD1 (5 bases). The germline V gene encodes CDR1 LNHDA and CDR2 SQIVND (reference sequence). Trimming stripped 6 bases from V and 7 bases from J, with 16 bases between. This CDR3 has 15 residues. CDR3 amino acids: CASSDQGVGNSPLHF. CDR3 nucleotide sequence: TGTGCCAGTAGCGATCAGGGTGTCGGGAATTCACCCCTCCACTTT.

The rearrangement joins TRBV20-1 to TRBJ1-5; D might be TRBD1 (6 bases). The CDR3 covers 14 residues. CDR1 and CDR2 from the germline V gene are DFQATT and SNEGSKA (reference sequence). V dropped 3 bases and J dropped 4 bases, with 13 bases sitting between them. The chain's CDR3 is CSASVPGANQPQHF. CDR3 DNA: TGCAGTGCTAGTGTACCAGGGGCTAATCAGCCCCAGCATTTT.

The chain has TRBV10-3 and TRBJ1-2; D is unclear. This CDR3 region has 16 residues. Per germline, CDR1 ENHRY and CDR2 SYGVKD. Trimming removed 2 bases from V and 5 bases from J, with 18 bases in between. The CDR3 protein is CAISERVKDSAYGYTF. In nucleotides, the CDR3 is TGTGCCATCAGTGAGAGGGTAAAGGATAGCGCTTATGGCTACACCTTC.

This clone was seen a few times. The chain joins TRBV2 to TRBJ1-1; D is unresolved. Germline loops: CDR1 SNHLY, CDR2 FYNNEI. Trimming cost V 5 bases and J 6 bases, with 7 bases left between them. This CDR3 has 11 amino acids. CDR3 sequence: CASSSAAEAFF. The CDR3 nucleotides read TGTGCCAGCAGTTCAGCGGCTGAAGCTTTCTTT.

The DNA of the CDR3 is TGTGCCAGCAGCGTAGAGACAGGTGAAGCTTTCTTT. This translates into CASSVETGEAFF. This rearrangement joins TRBV9 to TRBJ1-1, with D maybe TRBD1 (6 bases). V lost 0 bases to trimming and J lost 7 bases, with 7 bases between them. Looked up from germline, CDR1 is SGDLS and CDR2 is YYNGEE. The CDR3 runs 12 residues.

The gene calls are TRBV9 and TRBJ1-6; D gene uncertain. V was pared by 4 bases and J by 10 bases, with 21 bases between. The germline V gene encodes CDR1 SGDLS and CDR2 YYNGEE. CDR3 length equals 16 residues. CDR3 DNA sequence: TGTGCCAGCAGCCACCAAAAAGGGAGCGACGGCTCACCCCTCCACTTT. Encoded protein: CASSHQKGSDGSPLHF.

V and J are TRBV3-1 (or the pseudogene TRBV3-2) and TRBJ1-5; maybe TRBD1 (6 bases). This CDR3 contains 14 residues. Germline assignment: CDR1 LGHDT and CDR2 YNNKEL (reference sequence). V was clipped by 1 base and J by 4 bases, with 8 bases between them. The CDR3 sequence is CASSQGGGNQPQHF. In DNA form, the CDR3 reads TGTGCCAGCAGCCAAGGAGGGGGAAATCAGCCCCAGCATTTT.

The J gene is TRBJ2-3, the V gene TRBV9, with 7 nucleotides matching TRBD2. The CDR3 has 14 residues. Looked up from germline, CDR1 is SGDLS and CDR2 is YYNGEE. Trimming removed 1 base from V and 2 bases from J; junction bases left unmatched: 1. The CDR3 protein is CASSVWDYTDTQYF. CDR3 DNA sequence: TGTGCCAGCAGCGTATGGGACTACACAGATACGCAGTATTTT. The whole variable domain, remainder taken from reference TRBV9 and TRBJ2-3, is DSGVTQTPKHLITATGQRVTLRCSPRSGDLSVYWYQQSLDQGLQFLIQYYNGEERAKGNILERFSAQQFPDLHSELNLSSLELGDSALYFCASSVWDYTDTQYFGPGTRLTVL.

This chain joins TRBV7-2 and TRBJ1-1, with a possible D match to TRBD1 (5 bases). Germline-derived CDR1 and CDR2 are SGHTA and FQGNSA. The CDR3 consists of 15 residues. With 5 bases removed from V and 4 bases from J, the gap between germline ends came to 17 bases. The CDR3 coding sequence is TGTGCCAGCAGCCCAGTAAGGGGCTCCGTCACTGAAGCTTTCTTT. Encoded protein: CASSPVRGSVTEAFF.

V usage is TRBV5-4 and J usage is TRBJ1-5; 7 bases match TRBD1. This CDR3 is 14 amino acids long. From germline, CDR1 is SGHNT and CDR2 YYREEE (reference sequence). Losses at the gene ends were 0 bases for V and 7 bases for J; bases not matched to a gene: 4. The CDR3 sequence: CASSLGGGGQPQHF. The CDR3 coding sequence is TGTGCCAGCAGCTTGGGAGGGGGCGGGCAGCCCCAGCATTTT.

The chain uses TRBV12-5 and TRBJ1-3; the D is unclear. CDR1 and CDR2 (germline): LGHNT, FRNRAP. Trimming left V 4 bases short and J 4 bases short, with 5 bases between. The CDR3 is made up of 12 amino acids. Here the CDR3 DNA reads TGTGCTAGTGGTTCCGAGGGAAACACCATATATTTT. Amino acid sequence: CASGSEGNTIYF.

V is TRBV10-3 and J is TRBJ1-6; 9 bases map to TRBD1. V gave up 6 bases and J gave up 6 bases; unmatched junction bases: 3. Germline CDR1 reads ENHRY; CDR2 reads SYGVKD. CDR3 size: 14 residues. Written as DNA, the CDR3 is TGTGCCATCAGAGCGGACAGGGGTAATTCACCCCTCCACTTT. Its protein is CAIRADRGNSPLHF.

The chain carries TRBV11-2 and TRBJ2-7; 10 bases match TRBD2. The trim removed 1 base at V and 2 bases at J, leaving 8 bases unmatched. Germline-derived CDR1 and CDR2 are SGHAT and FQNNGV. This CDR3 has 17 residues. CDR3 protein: CASSLVGSSGGAYEQYF. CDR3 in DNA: TGTGCCAGCAGCTTAGTCGGGTCTAGCGGGGGCGCCTACGAGCAGTACTTC.